The 17 T cell receptor beta chains given below trace back to one sample, sequenced in a study of blood T cell repertoires in COVID-19. Libraries were prepared by immunoSEQ multiplex PCR; TCRdb keeps only in-frame clonotypes and omits some of them. The table records about 170,000 clones, roughly 80% of them present only once. Source material: peripheral blood. These TCRs come from an older woman with acute or convalescent COVID-19.

The V and J genes are TRBV24-1 and TRBJ1-2, with D possibly TRBD1 on 5 matching bases. CDR3 length: 14 residues. Germline CDR1 is KGHDR and CDR2 is SFDVKD. Trimming shortened V by 4 bases and J by 8 bases, and 16 bases separated the two germline ends. The CDR3 region is CATSDPHRGEGYTF. The DNA for the CDR3 is TGTGCCACCAGTGACCCCCACCGGGGGGAGGGCTACACCTTC.

This clone has a handful of counts. This rearrangement joins TRBV18 to TRBJ1-2; TRBD1 aligns across 7 bases. With V trimmed by 1 base and J by 4 bases, 6 bases remained unmatched. Germline V CDR1 and CDR2: KGHSH, LQKENI. This CDR3 is built from 15 residues. The CDR3 bases are TGTGCCAGCTCACCACGAGGGGGCGCGGTCTATGGCTACACCTTC. Encoded protein: CASSPRGGAVYGYTF.

This clone was picked up a small number of times. This sequence joins TRBV6-5 and TRBJ1-1; 7 bases map to TRBD1. Per the germline V gene, CDR1 is MNHEY and CDR2 is SVGAGI. CDR3 length equals 13 residues. J was trimmed by 5 bases and V by 6 bases; bases with no gene match: 6. CDR3 DNA sequence: TGTGCCAGCAGCCGACAGGGTTGGACTGAAGCTTTCTTT. Its translation: CASSRQGWTEAFF.

This chain joins TRBV30 and TRBJ1-3; no clear D. V was shortened by 1 base and J by 0 bases, with 10 bases between the two germline ends. Germline V gene sequence: CDR1 GTSNPN, CDR2 SVGIG (reference sequence). This CDR3 is 15 amino acids long. The CDR3 DNA follows: TGTGCCTGGAGTGGGCAAGTAAACTCTGGAAACACCATATATTTT. It is translated as CAWSGQVNSGNTIYF.

CDR3 sequence (DNA): TGTGCCAGCAGCCAAACGGGACAGGGTCTAGCTTTCTTT. Translated: CASSQTGQGLAFF. This rearrangement joins TRBV3-1 (or the pseudogene TRBV3-2) to TRBJ1-1, with 9 bases fitting TRBD1. CDR1 LGHDT and CDR2 YNNKEL come from the germline V gene (reference sequence). The CDR3 runs 13 residues. V dropped 2 bases and J dropped 10; count of bases not matched to a gene: 5.

This chain uses TRBV19 with TRBJ1-6; the D is unclear. V was pared by 6 bases and J by 5 bases, with 8 bases between. The CDR3 runs to 13 residues. CDR1 is LNHDA, CDR2 SQIVND, per germline (reference sequence). The CDR3 bases are TGTGCCAGTAGGCCGGTTAATAATTCACCCCTCCACTTT. This sequence encodes CASRPVNNSPLHF.

V is TRBV7-2 and J is TRBJ1-4; TRBD1 is a possible D gene (5 bases). This CDR3 contains 13 residues. Germline CDR1 and CDR2: SGHTA and FQGNSA. V was shortened by 6 bases and J by 6 bases, with 11 bases between the two germline ends. CDR3 in DNA: TGTGCCAGCAGTCCAGGGTTTCATGAAAAACTGTTTTTT. It is translated as CASSPGFHEKLFF.

The rearrangement links TRBV7-8 to TRBJ2-3, with 7 bases aligning to TRBD2. The J segment lost 6 bases and the V segment lost 4 bases, leaving 19 bases of the junction unmatched. This CDR3 is built from 18 residues. The germline V gene encodes CDR1 SGHVS and CDR2 FQNEAQ. CDR3 in DNA: TGTGCCAGCAGCTCACTCATATCGACGGGAGGATTAGATGATACGCAGTATTTT. Amino acids: CASSSLISTGGLDDTQYF.

The rearrangement links TRBV7-3 to TRBJ2-3, with 7 bases aligning to TRBD1. The junction had 8 bases not matched to a gene; V was cut back by 5 bases and J by 0 bases. There are 16 residues in the CDR3. Per germline, CDR1 SGHTA and CDR2 FQGTGA. The CDR3 is CASSPAGTASTDTQYF. CDR3 nucleotides: TGTGCCAGCAGCCCCGCCGGGACAGCCAGCACAGATACGCAGTATTTT.

This clone was detected only once. The rearrangement links TRBV6-6 to TRBJ2-3; tentative D call: TRBD2 (6 bases). Germline-derived CDR1 and CDR2 are MNHNY and SVGAGI (reference sequence). The V gene lost 2 bases and the J gene lost 7 bases, with 13 bases spanning the gap. The CDR3 runs to 14 residues. CDR3 sequence (DNA): TGTGCCAGCAGTTACCCTCAGGAGGGGCATACGCAGTATTTT. This translates into CASSYPQEGHTQYF.

The gene calls are TRBV7-8 and TRBJ1-2; 9 positions agree with TRBD1. V dropped 1 base and J dropped 4; count of bases not matched to a gene: 4. Germline V gives CDR1 SGHVS, CDR2 FQNEAQ. The CDR3 runs to 15 residues. The CDR3 sequence is CASSLGGQGSYGYTF. DNA for the CDR3: TGTGCCAGCAGCTTAGGGGGACAGGGATCCTATGGCTACACCTTC.

The chain couples TRBV21-1 to TRBJ1-5; TRBD1, the table's D call, was not compared with the DNA. TRBV21-1 constitutes a pseudogene. The CDR3 is 10 residues long. The CDR3 sequence: CASNSQPQHF. The DNA of the CDR3 is TGTGCCAGCAACAGTCAGCCCCAGCATTTT.

The chain has TRBV5-4 and TRBJ2-2; 8 bases map to TRBD2. CDR1 is SGHNT, CDR2 YYREEE, per germline (reference sequence). The CDR3 has 16 residues. V dropped 0 bases and J dropped 2; count of bases not matched to a gene: 3. The CDR3 coding sequence is TGTGCCAGCAGCTTGGTGGCGGGAGGTAACACCGGGGAGCTGTTTTTT. This codes for CASSLVAGGNTGELFF.

To note about this clone: The junction differs from germline at one of its ends, possibly a read error. The rearrangement joins TRBV20-1 to TRBJ2-3, with D unclear. Looked up from germline, CDR1 is DFQATT and CDR2 is SNEGSKA (reference sequence). The CDR3 covers 10 residues. CDR3 in DNA: TGCAGTGCTAGCACAAATACGCAGTATTTT. The encoded protein is CSASTNTQYF.

This sequence joins TRBV7-3 and TRBJ2-2, with TRBD1 matching over 7 bases. Germline loops: CDR1 SGHTA, CDR2 FQGTGA. This CDR3 spans 16 amino acids. With 3 bases clipped from V and 3 bases from J, the junction kept 7 bases outside the gene matches. CDR3 sequence reads: CASSFEQGLHTGELFF. DNA of the CDR3: TGTGCCAGCAGCTTCGAACAGGGGCTACACACCGGGGAGCTGTTTTTT.

This clone showed up just a few times. V usage is TRBV11-1 and J usage is TRBJ1-2; TRBD1 is a possible D gene (5 bases). The germline CDR1 and CDR2 sequences are SGHAT and FQDESV (reference sequence). This CDR3 spans 13 amino acids. Deletions cut 4 bases from V and 5 bases from J, with 11 bases between. The CDR3 loop is CASSYGAEYGYTF. The CDR3 region has the DNA TGTGCCAGCAGCTATGGGGCGGAATATGGCTACACCTTC.

The chain recombines TRBV30 with TRBJ1-6; the D gene is possibly TRBD1 (6 bases). V lost 4 bases to trimming and J lost 7 bases, with 23 bases between them. The CDR3 sequence is 17 residues long. Germline CDR1 GTSNPN, CDR2 SVGIG (reference sequence). CDR3 in amino acids: CAWTPGFGQRQNSPLHF. The CDR3 DNA follows: TGTGCCTGGACCCCGGGTTTCGGACAGCGTCAAAATTCACCCCTCCACTTT.